This TCR beta chain appears in the sequencing data of a study of T cell repertoires in cytomegalovirus infection. Across the whole study: Both CMV infection and a matching HLA type were indicated by public TCR beta signatures.

The CDR3 contains 16 residues. V lost 4 bases and J lost 3; bases outside the gene matches: 9. CDR1 and CDR2 from the germline V gene are MDHEN and SYDVKM. Each CDR3 protein is one row after TCRdb ran MiXCR on the reads. The sample carries some 300,000 distinct CDR3 sequences, 15% to 20% recorded once. The sequence was collected from a human donor in good health (CMV status not recorded). Some clones in this sample may be carry-over from other donors' samples. Input material: PBMCs. The chain recombines TRBV28 with TRBJ2-1; 7 bases map to TRBD2. The CDR3 coding sequence is TGTGCCAGCAGTTCCGGCGGGGGAGGTCTCTACAATGAGCAGTTCTTC. Translation gives CASSSGGGGLYNEQFF.